One sample yielded the 8 T cell receptor beta chains listed below, sequenced in a study of blood T cell repertoires in COVID-19. Measured with immunoSEQ multiplex PCR; TCRdb has only the in-frame clones, and not every one. Of approximately 100,000 clones listed, approximately 87% are singletons. What was sequenced was peripheral blood. The source is a woman aged 30 to 39 with acute or convalescent COVID-19.

This chain uses TRBV7-2 with TRBJ1-2, with a tentative D call TRBD1 (6 bases). Deletions cut 7 bases from V and 4 bases from J, with 19 bases between. This CDR3 has 15 amino acids. The germline gives CDR1 SGHTA, CDR2 FQGNSA. The CDR3 DNA follows: TGTGCCAGCACCCACGGCTCTACAGGGCCCTATGGCTACACCTTC. Translated, it gives CASTHGSTGPYGYTF.

This chain connects TRBV4-1 to TRBJ1-5, with a tentative D call TRBD1 (5 bases). V was shortened by 4 bases and J by 3 bases, with 13 bases between the two germline ends. The CDR3 sequence is 15 residues long. Germline values: CDR1 MGHRA, CDR2 YSYEKL. The CDR3 loop reads CASSLQGGDNQPQHF. The CDR3 coding sequence is TGCGCCAGCAGCCTTCAGGGCGGAGACAATCAGCCCCAGCATTTT.

The rearrangement links TRBV5-6 to TRBJ1-3; maybe TRBD1 (6 bases). Between the trimmed V and J ends, which lost 8 bases and 0 bases, there was a span of 9 bases. The CDR3 covers 13 residues. In germline, CDR1 is SGHDT, CDR2 YYEEEE. The CDR3 loop is CASGGHSGNTIYF. In nucleotides, the CDR3 is TGTGCCAGTGGGGGACACTCTGGAAACACCATATATTTT.

The CDR3 loop reads CASSFGGDRYEQYF. The CDR3 bases are TGTGCCAGCAGCTTTGGGGGGGACCGCTACGAGCAGTACTTC. The V call is TRBV7-9, the J call TRBJ2-7, with TRBD2 matching 7 bases. J lost 3 bases, V lost 3 bases, and 5 bases had no gene match. Germline V gene sequence: CDR1 SEHNR, CDR2 FQNEAQ (reference sequence). The CDR3 has 14 residues.

The gene calls are TRBV30 and TRBJ1-6; a weak D match, TRBD1 (6 bases). CDR1 GTSNPN and CDR2 SVGIG come from the germline V gene (reference sequence). V lost 7 bases, J lost 7 bases, and 14 bases lay in between. The CDR3 extends over 13 amino acids. The CDR3 coding sequence is TGTGCCTCGAACAGGGATCAAAATTCACCCCTCCACTTT. Its protein product is CASNRDQNSPLHF. Combining the CDR3 with reference TRBV30 and TRBJ1-6 gives the whole variable domain SQTIHQWPATLVQPVGSPLSLECTVEGTSNPNLYWYRQAAGRGLQLLFYSVGIGQISSEVPQNLSASRPQDRQFILSSKKLLLSDSGFYLCASNRDQNSPLHFGNGTRLTVT.

Only a few counts were recorded for this clone. The chain couples TRBV19 to TRBJ2-7, with TRBD2 matching over 8 bases. The CDR3 loop spans 14 amino acids. CDR1 is LNHDA, CDR2 SQIVND, per germline (reference sequence). With 7 bases clipped from V and 4 bases from J, the junction kept 9 bases outside the gene matches. CDR3 nucleotides: TGTGCCAGTAATGTAGGCGGGGGGTCTTACGAGCAGTACTTC. Encoded protein: CASNVGGGSYEQYF. Together with reference TRBV19 and TRBJ2-7, the CDR3 gives the full variable domain: DGGITQSPKYLFRKEGQNVTLSCEQNLNHDAMYWYRQDPGQGLRLIYYSQIVNDFQKGDIAEGYSVSREKKESFPLTVTSAQKNPTAFYLCASNVGGGSYEQYFGPGTRLTVT.

The V and J genes are TRBV7-9 and TRBJ1-4; D may be TRBD1 (5 bases). Deletions cut 5 bases from V and 5 bases from J, with 12 bases between. The CDR3 contains 14 residues. Germline values: CDR1 SEHNR, CDR2 FQNEAQ (reference sequence). Here the CDR3 DNA reads TGTGCCAGCAGCCGTGGGGCCGCGAATGAAAAACTGTTTTTT. Its protein product is CASSRGAANEKLFF. The full variable domain, with the rest looked up from reference TRBV7-9 and TRBJ1-4, is DTGVSQNPRHKITKRGQNVTFRCDPISEHNRLYWYRQTLGQGPEFLTYFQNEAQLEKSRLLSDRFSAERPKGSFSTLEIQRTEQGDSAMYLCASSRGAANEKLFFGSGTQLSVL.

V usage is TRBV6-5 and J usage is TRBJ1-5, with D possibly TRBD1 on 5 matching bases. The CDR3 contains 15 residues. V shed 0 bases and J shed 1 base, with 7 bases lying between them. Germline V gene lookup returns CDR1 MNHEY and CDR2 SVGAGI. The CDR3 sequence: CASSYSWTSNQPQHF. In nucleotides, the CDR3 is TGTGCCAGCAGTTACTCTTGGACAAGCAATCAGCCCCAGCATTTT.